This T cell receptor (beta chain) was identified in a study of ipilimumab plus nivolumab after autologous stem cell transplantation. There are 13 residues in the CDR3. Trimming took 5 bases from V and 3 from J, leaving 11 bases between them. Germline CDR1 LNHDA, CDR2 SQIVND (reference sequence). TCRdb's copy holds only in-frame clones and misses some; the assay was immunoSEQ multiplex PCR. The table lists just under 9,500 clones, 60% to 80% of them singletons. V and J are TRBV19 and TRBJ2-7; unclear D gene. The sequence derives from a female donor with multiple myeloma. The input for sequencing was PBMCs, taken in a trial of ipilimumab plus nivolumab as post-transplant consolidation. CDR3 sequence (DNA): TGTGCCAGTAGTCCCACGGACCTCTACGAGCAGTACTTC. It encodes CASSPTDLYEQYF.